This T cell receptor (beta chain) emerged from a study of cytomegalovirus exposure and HLA in healthy donors. Study at large: The approximately 110 validation repertoires used a platform that matched the one used for the 666 first-cohort repertoires, as a later analysis reported. Overall study findings and caveats: In vitro testing confirmed three CMV-associated chains as specific for CMV antigens. The study recorded 150 to 200 TCR beta chains that were cytomegalovirus-associated. According to a subsequent analysis, TCR clusters identified in the first cohort showed a tendency to co-occur across the 120 validation repertoires.

The CDR3 sequence is 13 residues long. Trimming left V 1 base short and J 5 bases short, with 9 bases between. Germline lookup yields CDR1 LGHNA and CDR2 YSLEER. This clone was detected only a few times. Its specificity is unknown. Produced via immunoSEQ multiplex PCR; TCRdb's table is partial and in-frame only. This sample carries 50,000 to 65,000 clones, 95% of them seen once, and the ten largest clones take around 7%. The gene calls are TRBV4-3 and TRBJ2-7; D call uncertain. The sample consisted of PBMCs. The sequence derives from a woman younger than 35 in good health and CMV-seropositive. CDR3 region: CASSQGPGNEQYF. The CDR3 DNA is TGCGCCAGCAGCCAAGGCCCAGGAAACGAGCAGTACTTC.